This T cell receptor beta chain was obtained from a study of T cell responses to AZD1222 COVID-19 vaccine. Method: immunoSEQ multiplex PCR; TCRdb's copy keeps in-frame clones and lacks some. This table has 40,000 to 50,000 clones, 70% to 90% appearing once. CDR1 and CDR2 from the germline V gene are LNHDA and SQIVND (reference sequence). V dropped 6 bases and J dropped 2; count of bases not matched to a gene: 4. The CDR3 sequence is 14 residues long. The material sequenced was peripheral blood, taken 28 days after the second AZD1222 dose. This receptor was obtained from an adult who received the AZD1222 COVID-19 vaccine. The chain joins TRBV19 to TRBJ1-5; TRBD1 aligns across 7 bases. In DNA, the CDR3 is TGTGCCAGTAGCGACAGGGCCCGCAATCAGCCCCAGCATTTT. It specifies CASSDRARNQPQHF. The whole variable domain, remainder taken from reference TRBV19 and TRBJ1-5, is DGGITQSPKYLFRKEGQNVTLSCEQNLNHDAMYWYRQDPGQGLRLIYYSQIVNDFQKGDIAEGYSVSREKKESFPLTVTSAQKNPTAFYLCASSDRARNQPQHFGDGTRLSIL.